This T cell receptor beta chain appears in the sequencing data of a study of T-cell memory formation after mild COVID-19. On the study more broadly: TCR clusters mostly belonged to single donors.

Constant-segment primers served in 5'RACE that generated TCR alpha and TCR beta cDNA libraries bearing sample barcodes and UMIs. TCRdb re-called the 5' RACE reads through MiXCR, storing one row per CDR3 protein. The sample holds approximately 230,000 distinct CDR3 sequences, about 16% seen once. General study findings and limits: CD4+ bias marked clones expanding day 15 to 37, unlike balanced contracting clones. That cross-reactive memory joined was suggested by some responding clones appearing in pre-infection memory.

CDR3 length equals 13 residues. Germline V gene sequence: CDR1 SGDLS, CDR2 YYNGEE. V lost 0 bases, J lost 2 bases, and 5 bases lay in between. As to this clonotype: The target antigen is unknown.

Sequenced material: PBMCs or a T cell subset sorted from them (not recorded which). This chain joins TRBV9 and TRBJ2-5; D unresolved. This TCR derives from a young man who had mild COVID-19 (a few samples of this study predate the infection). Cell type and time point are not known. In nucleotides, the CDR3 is TGTGCCAGCAGCGTAGCTAGTCAAGAGACCCAGTACTTC. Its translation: CASSVASQETQYF.